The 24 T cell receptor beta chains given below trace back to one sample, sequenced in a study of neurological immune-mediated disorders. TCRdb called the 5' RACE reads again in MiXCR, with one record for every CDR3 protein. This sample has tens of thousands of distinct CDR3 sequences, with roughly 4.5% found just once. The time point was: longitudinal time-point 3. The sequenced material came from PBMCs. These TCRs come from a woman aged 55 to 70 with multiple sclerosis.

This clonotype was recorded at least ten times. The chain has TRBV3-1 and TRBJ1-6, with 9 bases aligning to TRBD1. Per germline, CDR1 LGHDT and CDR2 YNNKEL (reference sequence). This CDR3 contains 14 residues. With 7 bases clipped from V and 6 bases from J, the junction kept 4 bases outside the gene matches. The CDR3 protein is CASTDRGSNSPLHF. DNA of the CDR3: TGTGCCAGCACGGACAGGGGTTCTAATTCACCCCTCCACTTT.

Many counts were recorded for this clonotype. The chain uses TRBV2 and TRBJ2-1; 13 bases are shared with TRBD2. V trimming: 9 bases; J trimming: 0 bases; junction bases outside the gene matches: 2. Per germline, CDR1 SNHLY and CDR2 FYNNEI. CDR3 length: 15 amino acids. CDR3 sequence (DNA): TGTGCCAGGACTAGCGGGGGGAGCTCCTACAATGAGCAGTTCTTC. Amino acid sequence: CARTSGGSSYNEQFF.

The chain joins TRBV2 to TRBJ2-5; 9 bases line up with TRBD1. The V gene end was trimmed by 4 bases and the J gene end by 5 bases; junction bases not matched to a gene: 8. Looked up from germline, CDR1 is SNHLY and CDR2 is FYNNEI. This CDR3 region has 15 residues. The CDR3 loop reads CASSATGGGRETQYF. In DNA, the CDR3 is TGTGCCAGCAGTGCTACAGGGGGCGGAAGGGAGACCCAGTACTTC.

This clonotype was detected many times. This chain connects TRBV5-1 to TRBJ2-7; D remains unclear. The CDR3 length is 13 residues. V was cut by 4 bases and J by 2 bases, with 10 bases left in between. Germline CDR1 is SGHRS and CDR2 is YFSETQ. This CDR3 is CASSRGDAYEQYF. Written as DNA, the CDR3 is TGCGCCAGCAGCCGAGGTGATGCCTACGAGCAGTACTTC.

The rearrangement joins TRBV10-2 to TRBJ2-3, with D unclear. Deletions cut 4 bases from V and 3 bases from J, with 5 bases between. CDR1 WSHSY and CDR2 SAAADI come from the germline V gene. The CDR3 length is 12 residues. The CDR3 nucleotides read TGCGCCAGCAGTGTCAGGACAGATACGCAGTATTTT. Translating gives CASSVRTDTQYF.

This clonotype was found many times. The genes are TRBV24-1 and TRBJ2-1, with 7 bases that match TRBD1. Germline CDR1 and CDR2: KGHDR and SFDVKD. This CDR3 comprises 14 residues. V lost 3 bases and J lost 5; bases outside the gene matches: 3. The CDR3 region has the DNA TGTGCCACCAGTGATGCAACAGGGGACAATGAGCAGTTCTTC. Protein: CATSDATGDNEQFF.

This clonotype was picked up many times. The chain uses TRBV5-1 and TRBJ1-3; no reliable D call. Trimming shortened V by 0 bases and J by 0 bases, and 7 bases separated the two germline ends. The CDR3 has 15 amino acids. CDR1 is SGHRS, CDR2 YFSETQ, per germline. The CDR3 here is CASSLAEYSGNTIYF. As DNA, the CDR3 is TGCGCCAGCAGCTTGGCCGAATACTCTGGAAACACCATATATTTT. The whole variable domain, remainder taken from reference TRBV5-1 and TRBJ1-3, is KAGVTQTPRYLIKTRGQQVTLSCSPISGHRSVSWYQQTPGQGLQFLFEYFSETQRNKGNFPGRFSGRQFSNSRSEMNVSTLELGDSALYLCASSLAEYSGNTIYFGEGSWLTVV.

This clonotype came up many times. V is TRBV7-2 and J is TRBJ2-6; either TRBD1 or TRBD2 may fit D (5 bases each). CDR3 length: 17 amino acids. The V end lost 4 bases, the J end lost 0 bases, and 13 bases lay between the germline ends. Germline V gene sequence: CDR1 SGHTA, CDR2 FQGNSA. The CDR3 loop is CASSSNGGGSGANVLTF. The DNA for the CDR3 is TGTGCCAGCAGCTCAAACGGTGGGGGCTCTGGGGCCAACGTCCTGACTTTC.

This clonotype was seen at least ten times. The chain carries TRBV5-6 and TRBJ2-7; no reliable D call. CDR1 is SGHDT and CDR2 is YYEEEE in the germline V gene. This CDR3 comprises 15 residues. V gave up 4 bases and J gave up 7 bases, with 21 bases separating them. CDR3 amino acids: CASSKDPGSVWEQYF. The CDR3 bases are TGTGCCAGCAGCAAAGACCCCGGGTCCGTGTGGGAGCAGTACTTC.

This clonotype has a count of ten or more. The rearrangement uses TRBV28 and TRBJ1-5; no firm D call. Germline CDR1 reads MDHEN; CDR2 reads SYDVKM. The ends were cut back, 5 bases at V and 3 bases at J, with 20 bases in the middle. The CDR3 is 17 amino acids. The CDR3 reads CASSIPSPGNFNQPQHF. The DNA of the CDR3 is TGTGCCAGCAGTATACCTAGTCCAGGCAACTTCAATCAGCCCCAGCATTTT. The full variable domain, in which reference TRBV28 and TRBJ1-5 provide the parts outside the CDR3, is DVKVTQSSRYLVKRTGEKVFLECVQDMDHENMFWYRQDPGLGLRLIYFSYDVKMKEKGDIPEGYSVSREKKERFSLILESASTNQTSMYLCASSIPSPGNFNQPQHFGDGTRLSIL.

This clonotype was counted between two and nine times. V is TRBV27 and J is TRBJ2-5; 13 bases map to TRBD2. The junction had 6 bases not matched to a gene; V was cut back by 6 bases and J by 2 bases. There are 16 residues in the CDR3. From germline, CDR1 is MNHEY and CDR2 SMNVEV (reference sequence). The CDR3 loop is CASRVLLAGGQETQYF. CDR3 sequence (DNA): TGTGCCAGCAGAGTGCTACTAGCGGGGGGGCAAGAGACCCAGTACTTC.

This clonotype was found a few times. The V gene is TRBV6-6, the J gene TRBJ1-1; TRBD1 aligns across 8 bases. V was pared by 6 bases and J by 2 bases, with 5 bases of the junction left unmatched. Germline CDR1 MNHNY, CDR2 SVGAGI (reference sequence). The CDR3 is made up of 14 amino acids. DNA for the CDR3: TGTGCCAGCAGAGGACAGGGAACCAACACTGAAGCTTTCTTT. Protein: CASRGQGTNTEAFF.

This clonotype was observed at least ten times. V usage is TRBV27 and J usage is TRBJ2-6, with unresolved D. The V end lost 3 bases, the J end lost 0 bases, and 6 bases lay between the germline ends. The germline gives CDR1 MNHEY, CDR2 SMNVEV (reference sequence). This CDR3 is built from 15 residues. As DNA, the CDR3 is TGTGCCAGCAGTTTGGGGTACTCTGGGGCCAACGTCCTGACTTTC. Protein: CASSLGYSGANVLTF. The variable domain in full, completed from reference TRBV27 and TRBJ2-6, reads EAQVTQNPRYLITVTGKKLTVTCSQNMNHEYMSWYRQDPGLGLRQIYYSMNVEVTDKGDVPEGYKVSRKEKRNFPLILESPSPNQTSLYFCASSLGYSGANVLTFGAGSRLTVL.

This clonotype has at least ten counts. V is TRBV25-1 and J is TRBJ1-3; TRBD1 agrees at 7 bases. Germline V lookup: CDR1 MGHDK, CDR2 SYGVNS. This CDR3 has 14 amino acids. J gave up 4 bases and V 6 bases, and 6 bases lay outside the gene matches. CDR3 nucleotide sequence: TGTGCCAGCAGACAACAGGGGAGCGGAAACACCATATATTTT. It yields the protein CASRQQGSGNTIYF.

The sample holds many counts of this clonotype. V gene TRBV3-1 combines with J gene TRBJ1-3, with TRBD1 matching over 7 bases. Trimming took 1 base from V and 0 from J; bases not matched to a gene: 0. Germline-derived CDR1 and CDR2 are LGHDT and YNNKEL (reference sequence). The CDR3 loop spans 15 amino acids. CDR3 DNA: TGTGCCAGCAGCCAAGGGGACAGCTCTGGAAACACCATATATTTT. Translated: CASSQGDSSGNTIYF. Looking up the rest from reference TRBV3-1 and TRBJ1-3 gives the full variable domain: DTAVSQTPKYLVTQMGNDKSIKCEQNLGHDTMYWYKQDSKKFLKIMFSYNNKELIINETVPNRFSPKSPDKAHLNLHINSLELGDSAVYFCASSQGDSSGNTIYFGEGSWLTVV.

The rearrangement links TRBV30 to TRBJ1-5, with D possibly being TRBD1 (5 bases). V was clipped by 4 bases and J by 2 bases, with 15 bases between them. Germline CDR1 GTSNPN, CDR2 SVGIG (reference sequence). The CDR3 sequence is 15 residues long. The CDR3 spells CAWTPGGIGNQPQHF. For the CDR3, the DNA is TGTGCCTGGACCCCCGGGGGGATAGGCAATCAGCCCCAGCATTTT.

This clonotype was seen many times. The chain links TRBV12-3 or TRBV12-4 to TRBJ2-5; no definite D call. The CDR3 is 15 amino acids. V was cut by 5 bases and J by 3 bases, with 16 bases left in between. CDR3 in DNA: TGTGCCAGCAGTCTTAGGATGGGTAGGGAAGAGACCCAGTACTTC. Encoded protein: CASSLRMGREETQYF.

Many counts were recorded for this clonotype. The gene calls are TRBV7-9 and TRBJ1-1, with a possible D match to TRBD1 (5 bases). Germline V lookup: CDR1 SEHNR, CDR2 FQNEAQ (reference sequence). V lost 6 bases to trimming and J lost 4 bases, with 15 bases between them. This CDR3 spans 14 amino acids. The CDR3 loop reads CASRPARGTTEAFF. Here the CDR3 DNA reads TGTGCCAGCAGACCCGCTCGAGGGACCACTGAAGCTTTCTTT.

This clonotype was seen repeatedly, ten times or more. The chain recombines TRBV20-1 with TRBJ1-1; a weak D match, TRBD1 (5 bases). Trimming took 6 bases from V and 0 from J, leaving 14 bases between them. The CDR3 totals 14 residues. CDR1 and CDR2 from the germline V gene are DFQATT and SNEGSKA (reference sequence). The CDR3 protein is CSASQGSLNTEAFF. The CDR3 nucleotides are TGCAGTGCCTCTCAGGGCAGCTTGAACACTGAAGCTTTCTTT.

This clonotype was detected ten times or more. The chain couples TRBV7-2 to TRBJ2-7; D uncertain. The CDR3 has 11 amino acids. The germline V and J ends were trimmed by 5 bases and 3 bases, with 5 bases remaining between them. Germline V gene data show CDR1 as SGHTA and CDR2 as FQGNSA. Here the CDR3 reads CASSGYYEQYF. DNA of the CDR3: TGTGCCAGCAGCGGCTACTACGAGCAGTACTTC.

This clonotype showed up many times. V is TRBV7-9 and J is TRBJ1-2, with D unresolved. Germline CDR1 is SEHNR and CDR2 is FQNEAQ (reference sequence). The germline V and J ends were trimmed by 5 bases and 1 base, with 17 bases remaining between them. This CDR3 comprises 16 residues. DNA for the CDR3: TGTGCCAGCAGCCCCAAAAGAAGTGTTAGTAACTATGGCTACACCTTC. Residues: CASSPKRSVSNYGYTF.

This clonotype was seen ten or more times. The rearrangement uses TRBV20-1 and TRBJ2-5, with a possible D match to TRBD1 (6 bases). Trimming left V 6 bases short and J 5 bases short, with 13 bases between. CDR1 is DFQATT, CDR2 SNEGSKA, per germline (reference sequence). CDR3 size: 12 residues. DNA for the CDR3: TGCAGTGCCGTACAGGGCGGTGAGACCCAGTACTTC. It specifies CSAVQGGETQYF.

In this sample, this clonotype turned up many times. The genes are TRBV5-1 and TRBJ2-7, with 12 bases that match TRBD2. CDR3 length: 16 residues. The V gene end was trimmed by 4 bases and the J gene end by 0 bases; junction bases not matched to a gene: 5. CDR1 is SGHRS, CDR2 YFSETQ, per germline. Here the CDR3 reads CASSGGLAGSSYEQYF. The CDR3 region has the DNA TGCGCCAGCAGCGGCGGACTAGCGGGGAGCTCCTACGAGCAGTACTTC.

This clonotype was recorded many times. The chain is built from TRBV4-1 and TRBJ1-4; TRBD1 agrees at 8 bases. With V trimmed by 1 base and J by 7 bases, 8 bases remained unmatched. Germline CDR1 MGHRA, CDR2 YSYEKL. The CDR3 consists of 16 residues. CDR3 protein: CASSQVPDRVAEKLFF. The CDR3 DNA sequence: TGCGCCAGCAGCCAAGTACCGGACAGGGTGGCTGAAAAACTGTTTTTT.